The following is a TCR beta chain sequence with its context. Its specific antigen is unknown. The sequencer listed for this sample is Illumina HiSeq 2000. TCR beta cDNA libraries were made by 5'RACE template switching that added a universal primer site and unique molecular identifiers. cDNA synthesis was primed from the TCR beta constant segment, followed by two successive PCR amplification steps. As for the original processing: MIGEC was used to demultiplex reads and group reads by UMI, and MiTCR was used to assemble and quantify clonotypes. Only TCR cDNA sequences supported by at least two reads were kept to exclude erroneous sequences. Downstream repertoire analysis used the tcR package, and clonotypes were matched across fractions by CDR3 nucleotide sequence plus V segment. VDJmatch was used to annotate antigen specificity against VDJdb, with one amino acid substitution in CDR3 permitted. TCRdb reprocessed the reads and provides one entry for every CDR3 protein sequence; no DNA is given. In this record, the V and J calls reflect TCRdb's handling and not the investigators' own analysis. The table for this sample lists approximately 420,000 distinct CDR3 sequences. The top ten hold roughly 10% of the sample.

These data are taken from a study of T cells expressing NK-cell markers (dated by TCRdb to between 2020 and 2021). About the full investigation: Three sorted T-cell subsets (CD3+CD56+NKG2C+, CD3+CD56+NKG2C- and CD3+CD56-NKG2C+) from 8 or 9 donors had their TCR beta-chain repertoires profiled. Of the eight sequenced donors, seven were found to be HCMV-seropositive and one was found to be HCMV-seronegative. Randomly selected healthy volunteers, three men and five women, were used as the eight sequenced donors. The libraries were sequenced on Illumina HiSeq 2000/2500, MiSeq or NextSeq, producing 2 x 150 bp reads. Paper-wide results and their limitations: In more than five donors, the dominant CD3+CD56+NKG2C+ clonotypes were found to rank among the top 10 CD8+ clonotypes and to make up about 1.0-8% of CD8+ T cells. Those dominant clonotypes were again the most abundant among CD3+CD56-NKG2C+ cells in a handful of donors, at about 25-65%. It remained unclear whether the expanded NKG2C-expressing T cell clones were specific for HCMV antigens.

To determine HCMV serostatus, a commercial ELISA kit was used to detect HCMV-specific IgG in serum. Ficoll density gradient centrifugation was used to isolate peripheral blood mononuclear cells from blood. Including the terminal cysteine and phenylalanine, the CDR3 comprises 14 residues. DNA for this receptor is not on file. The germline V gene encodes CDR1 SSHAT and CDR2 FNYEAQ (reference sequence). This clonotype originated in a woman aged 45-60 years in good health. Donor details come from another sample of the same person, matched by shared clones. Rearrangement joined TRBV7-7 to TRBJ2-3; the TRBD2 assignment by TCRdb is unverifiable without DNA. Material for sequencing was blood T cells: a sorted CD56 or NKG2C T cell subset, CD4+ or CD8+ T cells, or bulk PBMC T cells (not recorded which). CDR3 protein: CASSRQLGVDTQYF.